This TCR beta chain was recovered during a study of blood T cell repertoires in COVID-19. TCRdb keeps only in-frame clones here, not all; method: immunoSEQ multiplex PCR. The sample lists about 290,000 clones, 89% seen once, with approximately 12% in the top ten. This clone was counted a single time. V lost 3 bases, J lost 6 bases, and 9 bases lay in between. Germline lookup yields CDR1 LNHDA and CDR2 SQIVND (reference sequence). CDR3 length: 13 amino acids. Sequencing was carried out using peripheral blood. The sequence derives from a woman in her thirties with COVID-19, enrolled during active disease. The V and J genes are TRBV19 and TRBJ1-5; D uncertain. The DNA of the CDR3 is TGTGCCAGTAGTATCCGAGGGCCTCAGCCCCAGCATTTT. Its protein is CASSIRGPQPQHF.